These 15 T cell receptor beta chains came from one sample sequenced in a study of blood T cell repertoires in COVID-19. Sequencing used immunoSEQ multiplex PCR; TCRdb keeps in-frame clones, though not all of them. The table has 310,000 or so clones, roughly 87% seen once; the top ten hold around 10%. Sequencing input: PBMCs or T cells enriched from blood (not recorded which). The receptors derive from a woman aged 18-30 years who had recovered from COVID-19.

This rearrangement joins TRBV29-1 to TRBJ2-1; 10 nucleotides agree with TRBD1. Looked up from germline, CDR1 is SQVTM and CDR2 is ANQGSEA. Unmatched junction bases numbered 14, after V lost 7 bases and J lost 8 bases. The CDR3 covers 15 residues. The CDR3 here is CSDTSIGTGVDEQFF. CDR3 bases: TGCAGCGACACTTCGATTGGGACAGGGGTTGATGAGCAGTTCTTC.

V is TRBV7-9 and J is TRBJ1-1; D gene ambiguous. In germline, CDR1 is SEHNR, CDR2 FQNEAQ (reference sequence). The CDR3 runs 16 residues. Between the trimmed V and J ends, which lost 5 bases and 2 bases, there was a span of 18 bases. This chain's CDR3 is CASSPYTGRINTEAFF. The CDR3, as DNA: TGTGCCAGCAGCCCTTATACCGGGAGAATTAACACTGAAGCTTTCTTT.

The genes are TRBV27 and TRBJ2-2; no definite D call. This CDR3 contains 15 residues. Trimming took 0 bases from V and 1 from J, leaving 6 bases between them. Germline V gene sequence: CDR1 MNHEY, CDR2 SMNVEV (reference sequence). CDR3 bases: TGTGCCAGCAGTTTATCGCTATTGAACACCGGGGAGCTGTTTTTT. Translating it yields CASSLSLLNTGELFF.

V usage is TRBV5-1 and J usage is TRBJ1-6, with D unclear. The CDR3 extends over 16 amino acids. V gave up 4 bases and J gave up 5 bases, with 16 bases separating them. CDR1 is SGHRS and CDR2 is YFSETQ in the germline V gene. The DNA for the CDR3 is TGCGCCAGCAGCCCCGTAGCGGGAGTTGATAATTCACCCCTCCACTTT. Translation: CASSPVAGVDNSPLHF. Variable domain in full (rest from reference TRBV5-1 and TRBJ1-6): KAGVTQTPRYLIKTRGQQVTLSCSPISGHRSVSWYQQTPGQGLQFLFEYFSETQRNKGNFPGRFSGRQFSNSRSEMNVSTLELGDSALYLCASSPVAGVDNSPLHFGNGTRLTVT.

The chain combines TRBV12-3 or TRBV12-4 with TRBJ1-3; D uncertain. The CDR3 covers 12 residues. The germline V and J ends were trimmed by 6 bases and 12 bases, with 15 bases remaining between them. The CDR3 DNA follows: TGTGCCAGCAGACCTCGGTCCTCCGACATATATTTT. Protein sequence: CASRPRSSDIYF.

The V and J genes are TRBV7-3 and TRBJ1-1; TRBD1 matches 7 bases. The CDR3 length is 13 residues. Germline V lookup: CDR1 SGHTA, CDR2 FQGTGA. Germline trimming cut 3 bases from V and 7 bases from J; bases unmatched to any gene: 5. CDR3 nucleotides: TGTGCCAGCAGCTTCGGGACAGCCGATGAAGCTTTCTTT. This codes for CASSFGTADEAFF.

The CDR3 loop reads CASSAGQNYGYTF. CDR3 bases: TGTGCCAGCAGTGCGGGACAGAACTATGGCTACACCTTC. This chain joins TRBV28 and TRBJ1-2, with 7 bases identical to TRBD1. Germline CDR1 reads MDHEN; CDR2 reads SYDVKM. V lost 5 bases to trimming and J lost 2 bases; unmatched junction nucleotides: 2. This CDR3 contains 13 residues.

The chain uses TRBV12-3 or TRBV12-4 and TRBJ1-1; D remains ambiguous. The length of the CDR3 is 13 residues. V dropped 1 base and J dropped 3 bases, with 6 bases sitting between them. This chain's CDR3 is CASSLGIYTEAFF. In nucleotides, the CDR3 is TGTGCCAGCAGTTTAGGTATTTACACTGAAGCTTTCTTT.

Regarding this clone: Other DNA sequences in this specimen translate into the identical CDR3. The genes are TRBV20-1 and TRBJ2-7; D remains unclear. The V gene's germline CDR1 is DFQATT and CDR2 SNEGSKA (reference sequence). V dropped 3 bases and J dropped 4 bases, with 4 bases sitting between them. This CDR3 is built from 10 residues. CDR3 in DNA: TGCAGTGCTAGTTTATACGAGCAGTACTTC. Residues: CSASLYEQYF.

The chain employs TRBV7-3 and TRBJ2-7; 8 bases match TRBD2. CDR1 and CDR2 (germline): SGHTA, FQGTGA. CDR3 size: 14 residues. With V trimmed by 5 bases and J by 2 bases, 5 bases remained unmatched. CDR3 DNA: TGTGCCAGCAGCCCAAGCGGGAGTCCCTACGAGCAGTACTTC. This codes for CASSPSGSPYEQYF.

The genes are TRBV9 and TRBJ2-1, with D perhaps matching TRBD2 (6 bases). From germline, CDR1 is SGDLS and CDR2 YYNGEE. V lost 4 bases and J 10 bases, leaving 30 bases between the germline ends. The CDR3 has 18 residues. This chain's CDR3 is CASSPPYKRLAGGAEQFF. DNA for the CDR3: TGTGCCAGCAGCCCCCCATACAAAAGGCTAGCAGGAGGGGCGGAGCAGTTCTTC.

The V call is TRBV4-2, the J call TRBJ1-2, with TRBD1 identical over 10 bases. Germline trimming cut 0 bases from V and 8 bases from J; bases unmatched to any gene: 6. Per germline, CDR1 LGHNA and CDR2 YNFKEQ. CDR3 size: 15 residues. As DNA, the CDR3 is TGTGCCAGCAGCCAAGATGAGGGACAGGGGTGGGGCTACACCTTC. Protein product: CASSQDEGQGWGYTF.

This rearrangement joins TRBV4-1 to TRBJ2-5; TRBD2 matches at 11 bases. Germline V lookup: CDR1 MGHRA, CDR2 YSYEKL. Unmatched junction bases numbered 7, after V lost 2 bases and J lost 2 bases. This CDR3 comprises 17 residues. CDR3 in DNA: TGCGCCAGCAGCCAAACAGGACTAGCGGGCCGTCAAGAGACCCAGTACTTC. Translation gives CASSQTGLAGRQETQYF.

The rearrangement links TRBV7-3 to TRBJ2-3; TRBD2 matches 7 bases. The CDR3 spans 17 residues. The V and J ends lost 4 bases and 4 bases, in that order; junction bases with no gene match: 14. CDR1 is SGHTA, CDR2 FQGTGA, per germline. Written as DNA, the CDR3 is TGTGCCAGCAGCTCCCTTGTTAGGCGGGAGATCTCAGATACGCAGTATTTT. Encoded protein: CASSSLVRREISDTQYF.

This clone was observed a single time. The chain joins TRBV6-2 or TRBV6-3 to TRBJ1-6, with unresolved D. The CDR3 length is 12 residues. CDR1 MNHEY and CDR2 SVGEGT come from the germline V gene. V dropped 4 bases and J dropped 14 bases, with 12 bases sitting between them. CDR3: CASSSFPSALHF. The CDR3, as DNA: TGTGCCAGCAGTTCCTTTCCATCAGCCCTCCACTTT.